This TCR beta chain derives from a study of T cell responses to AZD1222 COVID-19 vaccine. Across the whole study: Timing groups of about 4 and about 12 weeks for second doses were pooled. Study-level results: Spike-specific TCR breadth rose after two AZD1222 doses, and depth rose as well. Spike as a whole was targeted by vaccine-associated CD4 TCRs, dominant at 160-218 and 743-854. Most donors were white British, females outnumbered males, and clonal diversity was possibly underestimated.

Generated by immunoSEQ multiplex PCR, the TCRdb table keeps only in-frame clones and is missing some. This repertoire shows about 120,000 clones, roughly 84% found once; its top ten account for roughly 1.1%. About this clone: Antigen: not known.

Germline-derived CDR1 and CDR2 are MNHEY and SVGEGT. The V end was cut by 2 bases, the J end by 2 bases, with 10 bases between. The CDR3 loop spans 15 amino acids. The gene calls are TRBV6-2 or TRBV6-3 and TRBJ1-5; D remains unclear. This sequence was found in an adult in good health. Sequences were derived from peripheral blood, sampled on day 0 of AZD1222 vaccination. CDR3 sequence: CASSYRPQGNQPQHF. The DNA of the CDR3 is TGTGCCAGCAGTTACCGGCCCCAAGGCAATCAGCCCCAGCATTTT.